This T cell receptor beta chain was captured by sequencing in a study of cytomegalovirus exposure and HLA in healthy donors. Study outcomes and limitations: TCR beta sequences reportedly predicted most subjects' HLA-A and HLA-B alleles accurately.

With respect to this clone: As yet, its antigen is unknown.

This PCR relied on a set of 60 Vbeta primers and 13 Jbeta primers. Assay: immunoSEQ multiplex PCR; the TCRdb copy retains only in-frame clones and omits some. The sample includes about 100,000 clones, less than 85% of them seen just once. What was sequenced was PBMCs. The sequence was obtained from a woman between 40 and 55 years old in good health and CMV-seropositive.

The CDR3 DNA reads TGTGCCAGCAGCCAAGGACTAGCGGGGGTCACAGATACGCAGTATTTT. This translates into CASSQGLAGVTDTQYF. This chain connects TRBV5-6 to TRBJ2-3; 13 bases are a match to TRBD2. The length of the CDR3 is 16 residues. V lost 4 bases to trimming and J lost 2 bases; unmatched junction nucleotides: 4. In germline, CDR1 is SGHDT, CDR2 YYEEEE.